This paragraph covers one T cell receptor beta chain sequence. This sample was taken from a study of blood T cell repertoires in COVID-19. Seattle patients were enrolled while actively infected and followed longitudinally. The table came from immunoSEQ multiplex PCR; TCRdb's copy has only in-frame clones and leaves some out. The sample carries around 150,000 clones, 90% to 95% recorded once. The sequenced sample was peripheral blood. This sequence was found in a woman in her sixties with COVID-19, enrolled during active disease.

The CDR3 DNA sequence: TGTGCCAGCAGCTTGGACTCCCGGCAGGCAGCGGGGGGGTCAACAGATACGCAGTATTTT. It yields the protein CASSLDSRQAAGGSTDTQYF. The chain combines TRBV5-4 with TRBJ2-3; TRBD2 matches at 10 bases. The junction had 16 bases not matched to a gene; V was cut back by 0 bases and J by 3 bases. CDR1 is SGHNT, CDR2 YYREEE, per germline (reference sequence). This CDR3 comprises 20 residues.